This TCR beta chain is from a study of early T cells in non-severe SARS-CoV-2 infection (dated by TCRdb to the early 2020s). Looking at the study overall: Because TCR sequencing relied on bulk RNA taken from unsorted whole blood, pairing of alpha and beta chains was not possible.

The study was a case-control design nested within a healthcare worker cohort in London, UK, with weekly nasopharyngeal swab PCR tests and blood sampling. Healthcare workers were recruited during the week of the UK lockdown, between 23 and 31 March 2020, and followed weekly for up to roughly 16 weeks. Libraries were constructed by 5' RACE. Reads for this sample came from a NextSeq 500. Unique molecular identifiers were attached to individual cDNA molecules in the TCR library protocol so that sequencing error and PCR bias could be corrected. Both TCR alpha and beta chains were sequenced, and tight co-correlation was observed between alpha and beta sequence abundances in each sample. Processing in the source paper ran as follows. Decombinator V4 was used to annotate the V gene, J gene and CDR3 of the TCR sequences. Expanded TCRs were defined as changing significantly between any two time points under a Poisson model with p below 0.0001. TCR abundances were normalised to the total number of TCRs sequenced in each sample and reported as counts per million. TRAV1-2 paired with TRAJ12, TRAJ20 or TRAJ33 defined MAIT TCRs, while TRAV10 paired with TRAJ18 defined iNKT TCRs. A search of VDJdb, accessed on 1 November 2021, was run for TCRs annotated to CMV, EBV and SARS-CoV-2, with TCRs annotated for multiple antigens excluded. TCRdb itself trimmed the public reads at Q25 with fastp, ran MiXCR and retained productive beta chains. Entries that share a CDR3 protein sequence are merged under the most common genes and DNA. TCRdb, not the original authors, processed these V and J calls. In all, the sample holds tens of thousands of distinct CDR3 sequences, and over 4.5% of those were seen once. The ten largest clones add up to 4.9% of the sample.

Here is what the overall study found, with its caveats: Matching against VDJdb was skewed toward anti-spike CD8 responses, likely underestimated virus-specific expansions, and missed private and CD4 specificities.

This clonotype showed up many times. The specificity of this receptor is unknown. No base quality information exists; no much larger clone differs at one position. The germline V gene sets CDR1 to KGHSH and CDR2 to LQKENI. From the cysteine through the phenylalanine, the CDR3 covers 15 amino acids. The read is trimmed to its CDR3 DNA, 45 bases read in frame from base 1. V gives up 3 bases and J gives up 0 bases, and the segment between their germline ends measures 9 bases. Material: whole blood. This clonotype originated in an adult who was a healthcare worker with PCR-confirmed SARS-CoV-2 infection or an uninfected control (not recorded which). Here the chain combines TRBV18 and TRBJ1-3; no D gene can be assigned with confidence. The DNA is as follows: TGTGCCAGCTCACCTGGGCAGTTCTCTGGAAACACCATATATTTT. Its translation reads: CASSPGQFSGNTIYF.